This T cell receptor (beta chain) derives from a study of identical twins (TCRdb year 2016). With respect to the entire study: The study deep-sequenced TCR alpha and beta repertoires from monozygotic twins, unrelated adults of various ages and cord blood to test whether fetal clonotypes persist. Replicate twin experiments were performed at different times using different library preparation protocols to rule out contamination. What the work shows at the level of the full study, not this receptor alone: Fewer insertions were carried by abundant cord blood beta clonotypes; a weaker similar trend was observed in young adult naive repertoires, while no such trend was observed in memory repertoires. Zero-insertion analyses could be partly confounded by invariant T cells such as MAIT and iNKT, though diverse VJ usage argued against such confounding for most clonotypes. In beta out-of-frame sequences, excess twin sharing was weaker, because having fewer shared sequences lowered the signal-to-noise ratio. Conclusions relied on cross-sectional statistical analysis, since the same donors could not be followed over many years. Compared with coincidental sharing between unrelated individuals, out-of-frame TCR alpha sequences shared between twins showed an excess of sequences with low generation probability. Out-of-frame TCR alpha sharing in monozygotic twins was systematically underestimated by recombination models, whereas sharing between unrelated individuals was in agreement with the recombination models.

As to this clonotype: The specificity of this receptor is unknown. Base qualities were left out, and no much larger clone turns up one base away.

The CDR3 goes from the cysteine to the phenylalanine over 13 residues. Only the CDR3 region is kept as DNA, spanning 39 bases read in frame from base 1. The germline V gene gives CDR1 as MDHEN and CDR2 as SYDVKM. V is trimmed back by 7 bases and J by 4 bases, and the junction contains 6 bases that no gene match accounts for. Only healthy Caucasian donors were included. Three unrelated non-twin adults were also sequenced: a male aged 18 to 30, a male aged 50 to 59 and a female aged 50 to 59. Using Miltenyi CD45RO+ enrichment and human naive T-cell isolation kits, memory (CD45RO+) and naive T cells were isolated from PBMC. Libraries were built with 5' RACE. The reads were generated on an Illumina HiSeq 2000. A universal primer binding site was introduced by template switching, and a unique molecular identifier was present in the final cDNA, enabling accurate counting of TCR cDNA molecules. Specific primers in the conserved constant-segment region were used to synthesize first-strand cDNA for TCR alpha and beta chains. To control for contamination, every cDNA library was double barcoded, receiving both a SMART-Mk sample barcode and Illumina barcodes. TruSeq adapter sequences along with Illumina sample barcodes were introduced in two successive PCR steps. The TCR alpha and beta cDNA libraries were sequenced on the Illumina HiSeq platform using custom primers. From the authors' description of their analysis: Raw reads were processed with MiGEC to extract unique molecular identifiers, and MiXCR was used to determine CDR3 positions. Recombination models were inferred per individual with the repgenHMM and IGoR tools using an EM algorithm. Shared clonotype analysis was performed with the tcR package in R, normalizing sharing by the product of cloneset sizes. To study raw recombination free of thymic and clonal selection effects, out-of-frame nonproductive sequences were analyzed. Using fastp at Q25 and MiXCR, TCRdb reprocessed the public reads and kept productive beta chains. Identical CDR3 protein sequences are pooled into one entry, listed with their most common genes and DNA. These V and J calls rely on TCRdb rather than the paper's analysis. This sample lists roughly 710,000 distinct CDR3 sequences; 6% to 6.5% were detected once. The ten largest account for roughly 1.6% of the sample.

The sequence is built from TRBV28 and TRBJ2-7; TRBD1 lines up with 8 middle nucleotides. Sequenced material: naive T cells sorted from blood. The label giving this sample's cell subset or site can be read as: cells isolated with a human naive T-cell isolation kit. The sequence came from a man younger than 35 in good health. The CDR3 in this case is CASIGRGRYEQYF. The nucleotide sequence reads TGTGCCAGCATAGGCAGGGGGCGGTACGAGCAGTACTTC.